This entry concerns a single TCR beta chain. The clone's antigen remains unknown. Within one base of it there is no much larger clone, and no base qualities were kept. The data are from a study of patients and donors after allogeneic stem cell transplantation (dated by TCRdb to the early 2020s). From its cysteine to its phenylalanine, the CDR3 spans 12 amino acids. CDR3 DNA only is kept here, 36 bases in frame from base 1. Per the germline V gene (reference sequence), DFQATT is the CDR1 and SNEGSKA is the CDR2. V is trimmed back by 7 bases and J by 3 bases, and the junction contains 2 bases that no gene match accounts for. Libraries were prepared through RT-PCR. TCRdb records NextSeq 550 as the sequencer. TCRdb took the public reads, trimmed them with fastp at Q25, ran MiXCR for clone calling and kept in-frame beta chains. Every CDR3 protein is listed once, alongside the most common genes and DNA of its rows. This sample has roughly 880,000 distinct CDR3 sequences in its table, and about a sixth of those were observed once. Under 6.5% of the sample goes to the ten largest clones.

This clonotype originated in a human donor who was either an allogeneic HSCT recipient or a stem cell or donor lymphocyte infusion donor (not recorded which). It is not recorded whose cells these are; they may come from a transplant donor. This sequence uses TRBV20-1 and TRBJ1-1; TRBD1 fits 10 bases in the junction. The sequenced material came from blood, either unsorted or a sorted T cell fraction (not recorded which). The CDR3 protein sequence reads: CSGDRGDTEAFF. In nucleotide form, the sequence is TGCAGTGGGGACAGGGGAGACACTGAAGCTTTCTTT.